The clone carrying this T cell receptor beta chain showed up just a few times. From germline, CDR1 is SGHKS and CDR2 YYEKEE (reference sequence). V was shortened by 4 bases and J by 3 bases, with 16 bases between the two germline ends. The CDR3 length is 15 residues. This sample is drawn from a study of T-cell reconstitution after alpha-beta-depleted transplantation in children. Preparation of the TCRbeta library involved a method that used unique molecular identifiers. TCRdb reanalysed the PCR reads using MiXCR and keeps one entry per CDR3 protein. This sample has roughly 670,000 distinct CDR3 sequences; roughly 14% occur once, and the top ten carry roughly 0.84%.

J is TRBJ1-2 and V is TRBV5-5; no definite D call. Sequencing used PBMCs, obtained before TCRalphabeta/CD19-depleted stem cell transplant. The sequence derives from a girl aged 2-10 years with congenital amegakaryocytic thrombocytopenia, due to receive a stem cell transplant. CDR3 nucleotides: TGTGCCAGCAGCCTAACCGTGAATTTTGACTATGGCTACACCTTC. It codes for CASSLTVNFDYGYTF.